Below are 21 T cell receptor beta chains sequenced from a single sample in a study of T-cell reconstitution after alpha-beta-depleted transplantation in children. Unique molecular identifiers were incorporated when the TCRbeta library was constructed. TCRdb reprocessed the PCR reads with MiXCR, giving one entry per CDR3 protein. Among fewer than 700,000 distinct CDR3 sequences listed, 10% to 15% were seen once. Material: PBMCs, mostly from graft donor cells, obtained 360 days after TCRalphabeta/CD19-depleted stem cell transplant. These receptors all come from a male patient under 18 who had a stem cell transplant for acute myeloid leukemia, so the T cells may come from the graft donor.

V gene TRBV3-1 combines with J gene TRBJ2-7; tentatively, D is TRBD2 (6 bases). Trimming pared 4 bases from V and 4 bases from J, leaving 14 bases between. The CDR3 is made up of 14 amino acids. Germline values: CDR1 LGHDT, CDR2 YNNKEL (reference sequence). The CDR3 DNA follows: TGTGCCAGCAGCCCGCTGGGACTCTTTTACGAGCAGTACTTC. Its translation is CASSPLGLFYEQYF.

V is TRBV30 and J is TRBJ2-6; D is possibly TRBD2 (5 bases). The CDR3 is 19 residues long. Looked up from germline, CDR1 is GTSNPN and CDR2 is SVGIG (reference sequence). The V and J ends lost 0 bases and 1 base respectively, with 19 bases between them. The CDR3 nucleotides read TGTGCCTGGAGTGTACAGCGGCCTAAATGGAGTTCTGGGGCCAACGTCCTGACTTTC. Translated: CAWSVQRPKWSSGANVLTF.

This clonotype was seen more than once but under ten times. J is TRBJ2-1 and V is TRBV11-3; 12 nucleotides line up with TRBD2. This CDR3 spans 16 amino acids. Germline V gives CDR1 SGHNT, CDR2 YENEEA. V lost 5 bases and J lost 7; bases outside the gene matches: 9. The CDR3 loop reads CASSTRLAGALNEQFF. CDR3 nucleotides: TGTGCCAGCAGCACCCGACTAGCGGGAGCCCTTAATGAGCAGTTCTTC.

This clonotype has just a few counts. The chain joins TRBV9 to TRBJ2-1; TRBD2 is a possible D gene (5 bases). Germline values: CDR1 SGDLS, CDR2 YYNGEE. Trimming left V 0 bases short and J 4 bases short, with 11 bases between. The CDR3 loop spans 15 amino acids. CDR3 sequence: CASSVAAVSYNEQFF. The CDR3 DNA reads TGTGCCAGCAGCGTAGCAGCGGTTAGTTACAATGAGCAGTTCTTC.

This clonotype was detected only a few times. The chain couples TRBV18 to TRBJ2-4; D possibly corresponds to TRBD2 (5 bases). The CDR3 spans 15 residues. V gave up 6 bases and J gave up 0 bases, with 12 bases separating them. CDR1 and CDR2 from the germline V gene are KGHSH and LQKENI. The chain's CDR3 is CASSPGLPAKNIQYF. CDR3 DNA sequence: TGTGCCAGCTCTCCCGGACTGCCAGCCAAAAACATTCAGTACTTC.

The table lists this clonotype with many counts. The chain uses TRBV4-3 and TRBJ2-1; 12 bases match TRBD2. This CDR3 has 18 residues. V trimming: 3 bases; J trimming: 4 bases; junction bases outside the gene matches: 10. From germline, CDR1 is LGHNA and CDR2 YSLEER. The CDR3 reads CASSHVLGLAGGYNEQFF. The CDR3 DNA reads TGCGCCAGCAGCCATGTCTTAGGGCTAGCGGGAGGGTACAATGAGCAGTTCTTC.

This clonotype was seen repeatedly, ten times or more. The junction and the germline gene differ at one end; a read error may be behind it. The chain employs TRBV28 and TRBJ2-7; D remains ambiguous. There are 16 residues in the CDR3. Germline loops: CDR1 MDHEN, CDR2 SYDVKM. The CDR3 DNA reads TGTGTCAGCACACCAAGATTGAGACCCACTCCTGGCGAGCAGTACTTC. Protein product: CVSTPRLRPTPGEQYF.

This clonotype has at least ten counts. The rearrangement links TRBV28 to TRBJ1-5; a possible D gene is TRBD1 (5 bases). Per the germline V gene, CDR1 is MDHEN and CDR2 is SYDVKM. Trimming shortened V by 5 bases and J by 2 bases, and 16 bases separated the two germline ends. The CDR3 extends over 16 amino acids. The CDR3 is CASSKSPGSGNQPQHF. Written as DNA, the CDR3 is TGTGCCAGCAGTAAAAGCCCAGGGAGCGGCAATCAGCCCCAGCATTTT.

This clonotype was seen more than once but under ten times. J is TRBJ2-1 and V is TRBV28, with D uncertain. Germline CDR1 reads MDHEN; CDR2 reads SYDVKM. The CDR3 length is 16 residues. The germline V and J ends were trimmed by 2 bases and 2 bases, with 13 bases remaining between them. The CDR3 reads CASSLRTALTYNEQFF. For the CDR3, the DNA is TGTGCCAGCAGTTTACGAACAGCGTTGACCTACAATGAGCAGTTCTTC.

This chain links TRBV3-1 with TRBJ2-3; TRBD2 matches at 8 bases. CDR3 length: 16 amino acids. Germline-derived CDR1 and CDR2 are LGHDT and YNNKEL (reference sequence). The junction had 11 bases not matched to a gene; V was cut back by 4 bases and J by 5 bases. The chain's CDR3 is CASSPFAGGPGDTQYF. DNA of the CDR3: TGTGCCAGCAGCCCCTTCGCGGGAGGCCCGGGAGATACGCAGTATTTT.

In this sample, this clonotype turned up a few times. The chain has TRBV20-1 and TRBJ2-7; the D gene is possibly TRBD2 (6 bases). The CDR3 extends over 15 amino acids. V was trimmed by 3 bases and J by 6 bases, leaving 21 bases between them. Germline CDR1 DFQATT, CDR2 SNEGSKA (reference sequence). The CDR3 here is CSARTPYGSSLEQYF. The CDR3 DNA is TGCAGTGCTAGGACCCCGTACGGGAGCTCTCTCGAGCAGTACTTC.

This clonotype was counted at least ten times. The CDR3 is CASRGTHNPPRETQYF. CDR3 bases: TGTGCCAGCAGGGGGACTCATAACCCCCCCAGGGAGACCCAGTACTTC. The chain combines TRBV12-3 or TRBV12-4 with TRBJ2-5, with D maybe TRBD2 (6 bases). V was clipped by 6 bases and J by 5 bases, with 22 bases between them. The CDR3 loop spans 16 amino acids.

This clonotype was found a few times. The rearrangement links TRBV27 to TRBJ2-7; D possibly uses TRBD1 or TRBD2 (5 bases each). This CDR3 contains 16 residues. V was trimmed by 4 bases and J by 0 bases, leaving 16 bases between them. Looked up from germline, CDR1 is MNHEY and CDR2 is SMNVEV (reference sequence). CDR3 residues: CASSSPRGVSSYEQYF. CDR3 sequence (DNA): TGTGCCAGCAGTTCCCCCCGAGGGGTCAGCTCCTACGAGCAGTACTTC.

This clonotype was seen a handful of times. The chain carries TRBV9 and TRBJ2-7; a weak D match, TRBD2 (6 bases). This CDR3 has 15 amino acids. Per germline, CDR1 SGDLS and CDR2 YYNGEE. V lost 5 bases and J lost 2, with 17 bases in between. Here the CDR3 DNA reads TGTGCCAGCAGTCGGGACGGGACTTTAACCTACGAGCAGTACTTC. Its protein is CASSRDGTLTYEQYF.

In its sample, this clonotype was seen many times. The chain carries TRBV12-3 or TRBV12-4 and TRBJ2-2, with D perhaps TRBD2 (5 bases). The CDR3 covers 13 residues. V was cut by 3 bases and J by 8 bases, with 10 bases left in between. CDR3 sequence (DNA): TGTGCCAGCAGTTTTAGGGAGTTTGGGGAGCTGTTTTTT. As protein: CASSFREFGELFF.

This clonotype was detected ten times or more. The chain is built from TRBV5-1 and TRBJ2-3, with TRBD1 matching 11 bases. The junction had 4 bases not matched to a gene; V was cut back by 3 bases and J by 4 bases. From germline, CDR1 is SGHRS and CDR2 YFSETQ. This CDR3 comprises 15 residues. The CDR3 DNA reads TGCGCCAGCAGCTCGGACAGGGGGCGGTCAGATACGCAGTATTTT. The encoded protein is CASSSDRGRSDTQYF. The whole variable domain, filled in from reference TRBV5-1 and TRBJ2-3, reads KAGVTQTPRYLIKTRGQQVTLSCSPISGHRSVSWYQQTPGQGLQFLFEYFSETQRNKGNFPGRFSGRQFSNSRSEMNVSTLELGDSALYLCASSSDRGRSDTQYFGPGTRLTVL.

The chain uses TRBV7-6 and TRBJ2-2; D is perhaps TRBD1 or TRBD2 (5 bases each). V shed 7 bases and J shed 1 base, with 10 bases lying between them. Germline V gene data show CDR1 as SGHVS and CDR2 as FNYEAQ. CDR3 size: 14 residues. DNA for the CDR3: TGTGCCAGCACCTCGAGGGGGAACACCGGGGAGCTGTTTTTT. It encodes CASTSRGNTGELFF.

This clonotype was observed a few times. V gene TRBV28 combines with J gene TRBJ2-7; 9 nucleotides match TRBD1. The CDR3 contains 14 residues. Losses at the gene ends were 6 bases for V and 6 bases for J; bases not matched to a gene: 9. The germline V gene encodes CDR1 MDHEN and CDR2 SYDVKM. The CDR3, as DNA: TGTGCCAGCAGCCTATCTACAGGGGGCCGCGAGCAGTACTTC. It codes for CASSLSTGGREQYF.

This clonotype was seen only a few times. The genes are TRBV12-3 or TRBV12-4 and TRBJ2-1; D is unclear. Trimming took 6 bases from V and 0 from J, leaving 15 bases between them. This CDR3 spans 16 amino acids. The CDR3 region has the DNA TGTGCCAGCAGCCCCCCAGCGCTTCCCTCCTACAATGAGCAGTTCTTC. Residues: CASSPPALPSYNEQFF.

The CDR3 DNA reads TGTGCCAGCAGCTTAGTCCCGATTACGGCAGGGGGACATAACTATGGCTACACCTTC. This sequence encodes CASSLVPITAGGHNYGYTF. The chain is built from TRBV7-8 and TRBJ1-2; 7 bases agree with TRBD1. The length of the CDR3 is 19 residues. After removal of 1 base from V and 1 base from J, the junction contained 15 bases not matched to a gene. The germline CDR1 and CDR2 sequences are SGHVS and FQNEAQ.

The rearrangement joins TRBV7-6 to TRBJ2-4; 7 bases are a match to TRBD2. The junction had 11 bases not matched to a gene; V was cut back by 1 base and J by 2 bases. This CDR3 is 18 amino acids long. The germline V gene has CDR1 SGHVS and CDR2 FNYEAQ. The CDR3 loop reads CASSLGGGSSSTKNIQYF. CDR3 DNA: TGTGCCAGCAGCTTAGGGGGGGGTAGTTCCTCCACCAAAAACATTCAGTACTTC.